This is a list of T cell receptor beta chains from one sample in a study of CD8+CD57+ T cells in acquired aplastic anemia. Each CDR3 protein is one row after TCRdb ran MiXCR on the reads. The table shows some 210,000 distinct CDR3 sequences, with approximately 57% occurring only once. Sequenced material: sorted CD4+, CD8+, or CD8+CD57+ T cells (not recorded which) from PBMCs. All receptors come from a human donor in good health. Each CDR3 is given with its conserved first and last residue. A D gene is named only where the DNA matches it firmly. Clone size, where shown, is once, few, many, or a class for clones that have expanded.

V gene,D gene,J gene,clone size,CDR3 DNA,CDR3 protein
TRBV20-1,-,TRBJ2-7,-,TGCAGTGCTGCACCGCAGGGTTCTTTCTACGAGCAGTACTTC,CSAAPQGSFYEQYF
TRBV7-2,-,TRBJ2-7,-,TGTGCCAGCAGCTTAGCCCCCCGACTCGAGCAGTACTTC,CASSLAPRLEQYF
TRBV29-1,TRBD2,TRBJ2-5,-,TGCAGCCCCCAGGCGGGAGGGGGAGCCCAGTACTTC,CSPQAGGGAQYF
TRBV7-8,-,TRBJ2-7,-,TGTGCCAGCAGCCTACTACCCTACGAGCAGTACTTC,CASSLLPYEQYF
TRBV20-1,-,TRBJ1-5,-,TGCAGTGCTAGAGATATCTTACGGGGTGAATCTCAGCCCCAGCATTTT,CSARDILRGESQPQHF
TRBV7-2,TRBD2,TRBJ2-7,-,TGTGCCAGCAGCTTAGTGACTAGCGGGATTGGATACGAGCAGTACTTC,CASSLVTSGIGYEQYF
TRBV27,-,TRBJ1-6,-,TGTGCCAGCAGTCTCCTTAGGGGCCTAAGCTCCTATAATTCACCCCTCCACTTT,CASSLLRGLSSYNSPLHF
TRBV7-3,-,TRBJ2-2,many,TGTGCCAGCAGCTTTGCGTACACCGGGGAGCTGTTTTTT,CASSFAYTGELFF
TRBV11-2,TRBD2,TRBJ2-1,many,TGTGCCAGCAGCTTAGATCAGGGAGGGCCTTACAATGAGCAGTTCTTC,CASSLDQGGPYNEQFF
TRBV7-8,TRBD2,TRBJ2-1,many,TGTGCCAGCAGCTTAGAGGCTAGCGGGAGCTATAATGAGCAGTTCTTC,CASSLEASGSYNEQFF
TRBV20-1,-,TRBJ2-5,-,TGCAGTGCTCCAGTCCCTAGCGAGTGGGAGACCCAGTACTTC,CSAPVPSEWETQYF
TRBV2,-,TRBJ2-1,many,TGTGCCAGCAGTGGAACTAGTGGGTTCTTCAATGAGCAGTTCTTC,CASSGTSGFFNEQFF
TRBV4-1,-,TRBJ2-3,many,TGCGCCAGCAGCCAATGGGAAGGGCCAGATACGCAGTATTTT,CASSQWEGPDTQYF
TRBV7-7,-,TRBJ2-1,many,TGTGCCAGCAGCCTTTCAGGGGGGGCTTACAATGAGCAGTTCTTC,CASSLSGGAYNEQFF
TRBV29-1,TRBD2,TRBJ2-5,-,TGCAGCGTTCAAGGGACCGCGGACGGCGGGAGGACCCAGTACTTC,CSVQGTADGGRTQYF
TRBV20-1,-,TRBJ1-6,few,TGCAGTGCTAGACAGGGGCGGGATTCACCCCCCCACTTT,CSARQGRDSPPHF
TRBV7-3,TRBD1,TRBJ2-1,-,TGTGCCAGCAGCCTTGGGACAGGGAATGGGCAGTTCTTC,CASSLGTGNGQFF
TRBV29-1,-,TRBJ2-3,-,TGCAGCGTTCGAGGGGATACGTACACAGATACGCAGTATTTT,CSVRGDTYTDTQYF
TRBV5-8,-,TRBJ2-7,many,TGTGCCAGCACCGACGCCTCCTACGAGCAGTACTTC,CASTDASYEQYF
TRBV6-2/TRBV6-3,-,TRBJ1-6,many,TGTGCCAGCAGTCCCCTCGAGGGGCGGCGTAATTCACCCCTCCACTTT,CASSPLEGRRNSPLHF
TRBV24-1,TRBD2,TRBJ2-3,-,TGTGCCACCAGTGAACCTGGGACTAGCGGGGGCACAGATACGCAGTATTTT,CATSEPGTSGGTDTQYF
TRBV7-6,TRBD1,TRBJ2-7,-,TGTGCCAGCAGCTTCGGGACAGGGGCCGAGCAGTACTTC,CASSFGTGAEQYF
TRBV6-4,TRBD1,TRBJ1-2,-,TGTGCCAGCAGTGACGCCGGACAGGGGTCGGGTGGCTACACCTTC,CASSDAGQGSGGYTF
TRBV9,-,TRBJ1-2,-,TGTGCCAGCGCTGACAGGTACTATGGCTACACCTTC,CASADRYYGYTF
TRBV20-1,TRBD1,TRBJ2-1,-,TGCAGTGCTAGTCAACAGGGGTTGGGCAATGAGCAGTTCTTC,CSASQQGLGNEQFF
TRBV2,-,TRBJ1-1,-,TGTGCCAGCAGTGCGCCGACAGGGAACACTGAAGCTTTCTTT,CASSAPTGNTEAFF
TRBV7-3,-,TRBJ2-3,-,TGTGCCAGCAGCTTAGATCCGGGGACTAGCACAGATACGCAGTATTTT,CASSLDPGTSTDTQYF
TRBV5-1,-,TRBJ2-7,-,TGCGCCAGCAGCTTGGAGTACGGGGCCTACGAGCAGTACTTC,CASSLEYGAYEQYF
TRBV27,TRBD1,TRBJ2-3,-,TGTGCCGGCAGTCCGCCAACCGGGACAGTGAGGGGTAGGGATACGCAGTATTTT,CAGSPPTGTVRGRDTQYF
TRBV20-1,-,TRBJ2-2,-,TGCAGTGCTAGAGTCCCGGGAAACAGGTCTTGGACCGGGGAGCTGTTTTTT,CSARVPGNRSWTGELFF
TRBV7-2,TRBD2,TRBJ2-7,-,TGTGCCAGCAGCTTGACCTTAGCGGGGGAGTCCTACGAGCAGTACTTC,CASSLTLAGESYEQYF
TRBV29-1,-,TRBJ2-7,-,TGCAGCGTACTCGAATACTCCTACGAGCAGTACTTC,CSVLEYSYEQYF
TRBV20-1,TRBD2,TRBJ2-7,many,TGCAGTGCTGTTAGCGGGGAGAACTACGAGCAGTACTTC,CSAVSGENYEQYF
TRBV6-6,-,TRBJ1-4,few,TGTGCCAGCAGAGTTGGGTCCGGGGGTGAAAAACTGTTTTTT,CASRVGSGGEKLFF
TRBV27,TRBD1,TRBJ2-3,-,TGTGCCAGCAGTTTGACAGGGGTGGTCACAGATACGCAGTATTTT,CASSLTGVVTDTQYF
TRBV20-1,TRBD1,TRBJ1-6,many,TGCAGTGCTAGAGATCTCCGGCAGGGGGCAAGGGTCGGAAATTCACCCCTCCACTTT,CSARDLRQGARVGNSPLHF
TRBV7-3,-,TRBJ1-2,once,TGTGCCAGCAGCCCCAGCACGGGAAGGTATGGCTACACCTTC,CASSPSTGRYGYTF
TRBV5-4,TRBD2,TRBJ2-6,few,TGTGCCAGCAGCCGGGAGGGCCTCTCTGGGGCCAACGTCCTGACTTTC,CASSREGLSGANVLTF
TRBV7-3,-,TRBJ1-6,-,TGTGCCAGCAGCAGGACCTATAATTCACCCCTCCACTTT,CASSRTYNSPLHF
TRBV24-1,-,TRBJ2-7,few,TGTGCCACCAGTGATTTGGGGATCCTGCAGTACTTC,CATSDLGILQYF
TRBV2,-,TRBJ1-1,-,TGTGCCAGCAGTGAGGGGGAGAACACTGAAGCTTTCTTT,CASSEGENTEAFF